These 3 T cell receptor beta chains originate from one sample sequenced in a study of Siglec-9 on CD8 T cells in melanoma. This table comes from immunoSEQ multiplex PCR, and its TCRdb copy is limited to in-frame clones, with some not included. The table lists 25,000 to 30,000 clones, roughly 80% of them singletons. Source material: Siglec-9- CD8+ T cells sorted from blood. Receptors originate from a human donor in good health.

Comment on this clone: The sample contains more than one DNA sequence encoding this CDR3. The CDR3 loop is CASSEAPGTVNYGYTF. For the CDR3, the DNA is TGTGCCAGCAGTGAAGCGCCCGGGACGGTGAACTATGGCTACACCTTC. The chain carries TRBV6-1 and TRBJ1-2, with D possibly being TRBD1 (5 bases). The length of the CDR3 is 16 residues. Trimming removed 0 bases at V and 2 bases at J, with 13 bases between. Germline V gene sequence: CDR1 MNHNS, CDR2 SASEGT.

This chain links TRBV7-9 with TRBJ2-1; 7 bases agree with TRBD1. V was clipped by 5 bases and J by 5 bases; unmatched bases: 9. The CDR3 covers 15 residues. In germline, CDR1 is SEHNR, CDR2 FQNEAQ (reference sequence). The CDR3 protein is CASSTRQGAHNEQFF. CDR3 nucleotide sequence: TGTGCCAGCAGCACGCGACAGGGAGCCCACAATGAGCAGTTCTTC.

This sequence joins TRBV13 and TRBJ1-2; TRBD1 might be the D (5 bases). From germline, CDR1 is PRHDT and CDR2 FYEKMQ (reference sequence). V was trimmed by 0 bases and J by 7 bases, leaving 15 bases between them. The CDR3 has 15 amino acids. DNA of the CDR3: TGTGCCAGCAGCTTAGGGTCTGGCAGGGCAACTGGCTACACCTTC. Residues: CASSLGSGRATGYTF.